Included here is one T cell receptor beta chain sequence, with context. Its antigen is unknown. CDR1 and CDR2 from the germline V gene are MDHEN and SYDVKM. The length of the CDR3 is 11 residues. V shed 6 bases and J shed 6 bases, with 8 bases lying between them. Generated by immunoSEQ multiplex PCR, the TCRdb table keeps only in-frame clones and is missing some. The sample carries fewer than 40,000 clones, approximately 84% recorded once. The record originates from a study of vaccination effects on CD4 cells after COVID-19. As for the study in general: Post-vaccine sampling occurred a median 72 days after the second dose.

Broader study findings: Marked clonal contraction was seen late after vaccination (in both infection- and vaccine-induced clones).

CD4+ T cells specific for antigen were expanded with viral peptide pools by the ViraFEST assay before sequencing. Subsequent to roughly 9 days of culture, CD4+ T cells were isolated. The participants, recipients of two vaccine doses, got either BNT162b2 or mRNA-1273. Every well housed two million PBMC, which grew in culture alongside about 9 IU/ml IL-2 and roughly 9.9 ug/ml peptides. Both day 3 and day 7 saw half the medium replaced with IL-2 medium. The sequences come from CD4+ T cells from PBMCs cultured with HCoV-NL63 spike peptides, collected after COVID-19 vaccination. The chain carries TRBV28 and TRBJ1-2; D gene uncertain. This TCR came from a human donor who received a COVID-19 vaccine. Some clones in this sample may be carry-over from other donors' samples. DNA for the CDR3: TGTGCCAGCAGCGACCCAGATGGCTACACCTTC. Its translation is CASSDPDGYTF.